This entry describes one TCR beta chain. The specificity of this receptor is unknown. No much larger clone exists at a distance of one base, and base qualities are not known. Frozen genomic DNA underwent high-throughput TCRbeta CDR3 sequencing by immunoSEQ, including PCR amplification, mapping, bias correction and internal controls. Per the authors' processing: Only productive rearrangements were retained, with each unique TCRbeta sequence defined by its CDR3 nucleotide sequence together with its V and J gene. A sequence counted as donor-reactive only if the sequence showed at least 5-fold expansion in CFSE-low cells compared with unstimulated pre-transplant cells and had a frequency of at least 0.01%. Minimum frequency thresholds were set for each subject on the basis of the unstimulated sample with the lowest template count, so that a detection power of at least 90% was ensured. Jensen-Shannon divergence between the top 1000 TCRbeta sequences after and before transplant was used to measure repertoire turnover. Changes in detection of donor-reactive sequences were assessed with two-sided Fisher's exact tests. The table was pulled from immuneACCESS by TCRdb, which kept in-frame rearrangements only. Such tables lose some clones; where checked, under half of the loss comes from unresolved V genes, and the rest has no known cause. V, J and clone size derive from that table, while D and trimming were established from the DNA sequence. This sample lists some 120,000 clones; about nine tenths were detected once. The ten largest clones capture roughly 0.83% of the sample.

This entry comes from a study of T cell clones after liver transplantation (dated by TCRdb to the late 2010s). Background for the entire study: ITN030ST, the source of the samples, was a randomized trial that attempted immunosuppression withdrawal within 2 years of liver transplantation. Of the eight recipients, a few were HCV-positive, while the remaining recipients had been transplanted for non-autoimmune, non-viral indications. Blood samples were collected pre-transplant, pre-randomization before withdrawal, and post-randomization after either complete withdrawal or failed withdrawal. Donor-reactive T cell clones were identified by TCRbeta sequencing after a pre-transplant mixed lymphocyte reaction and then tracked in post-transplant blood. As an antigen-independent comparator for donor-reactive sequences, third party-reactive TCRbeta sequences were also identified from pre-transplant MLRs. Tolerance was defined as complete immunosuppression withdrawal for at least one year with no rise in liver enzymes beyond twice the upper limit of normal. The study cohort included 8 liver transplant recipients, of whom 3 were classified as tolerant and 5 as non-tolerant. No induction therapy was given to the subjects, and standard immunosuppression was administered until randomization at 12-24 months post-transplant. Study-wide conclusions, independent of this receptor: In two subjects, low numbers of available donor cells limited the measurable donor-reactive repertoire. Circulating donor-reactive CD4 TCRbeta sequences fell significantly post-transplant in most of the 8 subjects, irrespective of tolerance or HCV status. Because no allograft tissue specimens were available, donor-reactive T cells may have migrated into the graft instead of being deleted. The decline in donor-reactive sequences exceeded the decline in third party-reactive sequences, suggesting partial antigen-specific deletion that was unrelated to withdrawal success. After accounting for repertoire turnover, donor-reactive detection was significantly reduced in 7 of 8 subjects for CD4 and 8 of 8 for CD8. The conclusions were considered preliminary, being limited by small, heterogeneous patient numbers and non-standardized post-transplant time points.

Trimming removed 1 base from V and 4 bases from J, leaving 19 bases between the germline ends. The CDR3 measures 17 amino acids from cysteine to phenylalanine. Of all the DNA, just the CDR3 is kept, 51 bases in frame from base 1. The germline V gene encodes CDR1 LNHNV and CDR2 YYDKDF (reference sequence). Thawed unstimulated PBMCs were stained for CD3, CD4 and CD8 and FACS-sorted into CD3+CD4+ and CD3+CD8+ populations. Each of the 8 studied subjects was randomized to immunosuppression withdrawal. The Qiagen DNeasy Blood and Tissue Kit was used for isolation of genomic DNA. This specimen consisted of CD4+ T cells from blood, obtained 12 months after liver transplant. This sequence was found in a human patient who received a liver transplant. Following a transplant, some T cells may be graft donor cells, not patient cells. The V and J segments used are TRBV15 and TRBJ1-1; a tentative D call is TRBD1 (5 bases match). In nucleotide form, the sequence is TGTGCCACCAGCAGAGGAGGGAGGGGCAGGGACGGCACTGAAGCTTTCTTT. Translated, it reads CATSRGGRGRDGTEAFF.